Described below is a single T cell receptor (beta chain) sequence and its context. This clone is a singleton in its sample. It lacks a known antigen. No much larger clone exists at a distance of one base, and base qualities are not known. Looking up the germline V gene yields CDR1 MNHEY and CDR2 SVGAGI. Spanning cysteine to phenylalanine, the CDR3 consists of 14 amino acids. Just CDR3 DNA is preserved here, 42 bases in frame from base 1. Ends trimmed: V by 8 bases, J by 4 bases; bases unmatched to a gene: 6. The trial excluded patients who had a history of autoimmune disease or were on systemic immunosuppression. Peripheral blood for TCR sequencing was collected from all dose cohorts at baseline, on cycle 4 day 1, and on cycle 7 day 1. Samples came from an open-label, multicenter, first-in-human phase I dose-escalation trial of ivuxolimab. Adults with locally advanced or metastatic head and neck squamous cell, hepatocellular, melanoma or renal cell carcinoma were enrolled in the trial. Before TCR sequencing, CD4+ and CD8+ T cells were separately sorted from peripheral blood.

To sequence the TCRbeta CDR3 region, genomic DNA was isolated from the sorted cells. The immunoSEQ Assay was used for sequencing of TCRbeta CDR3 regions. Drawn from immuneACCESS, this table holds only the in-frame rearrangements with V and J called that TCRdb kept. Clones are partly lost; checked studies trace under half to an unresolved V gene and leave the rest unexplained. The sample table shows about 88,000 clones, and around 85% are seen once. In total, the top ten clones hold approximately 0.22% of the sample. This specimen comes from a study of OX40 agonist ivuxolimab in advanced cancers. Context from the whole study: The costimulatory receptor OX40 (CD134) was targeted by ivuxolimab, a fully human IgG2 agonistic monoclonal antibody. A male proportion of under 85% and a mean age of about 60 years, ranging from roughly 23 to 79, were recorded for the dose-escalation cohort. Among the approximately 54 dose-escalation patients, approximately 20 had hepatocellular carcinoma, roughly 15 melanoma, 9 renal cell carcinoma and 9 head and neck cancer. Intravenous ivuxolimab was administered to patients every 2 weeks at six dose levels: 0.01, 0.1, 0.3, 1.5, 3 and 10 mg/kg. The purpose of peripheral TCRbeta sequencing was to test whether ivuxolimab changed TCR sequence diversity and led to clonal T-cell expansion. Patients were allowed to have had prior anti-PD-1, anti-PD-L1 or anti-CTLA-4 therapy, and 30% to 50% of the dose-escalation patients had previously received checkpoint inhibitors. Partial responses were achieved by three dose-escalation patients, of whom one had hepatocellular carcinoma and two had cutaneous melanoma. The monotherapy dose-escalation portion (N of about 50 patients) of the phase I ivuxolimab trial is reported in the paper.

Beyond this particular receptor, the publication reports: Low levels of normalized T-cell clonal expansion were also seen in some patients who did not respond. After ivuxolimab, CD8+ T cells had more expanded clones than CD4+ T cells on average. At doses of 0.1 to 3.0 mg/kg, clonal expansion of both CD4+ and CD8+ T cells in blood was seen between baseline and week 6. The antigen specificity of the peripheral T cells that underwent clonal expansion was not determined. In partial responders in the 0.1-3.0 mg/kg groups, normalized peripheral clonal expansion was found to be among the lowest, especially among CD8+ T cells.

The V and J segments used are TRBV6-5 and TRBJ2-2, with 8 middle bases fitting TRBD2. The material sequenced was CD4+ or CD8+ T cells sorted from blood, taken in a trial of the OX40 agonist ivuxolimab. The clonotype was recovered from an adult with an advanced solid tumor such as melanoma, head and neck, liver or kidney cancer. The CDR3 amino acid sequence is: CASCSRGATGELFF. The DNA reads as follows: TGTGCCAGCTGCTCGCGGGGGGCCACCGGGGAGCTGTTTTTT.